This entry describes one TCR beta chain. The J segment lost 5 bases and the V segment lost 5 bases, leaving 0 bases of the junction unmatched. The CDR3 consists of 12 residues. In germline, CDR1 is ENHRY, CDR2 SYGVKD. The method was immunoSEQ multiplex PCR; TCRdb's version includes in-frame clones alone and lacks a portion of them. The table records roughly 170,000 clones, roughly 80% of them present only once. These data come from a study of blood T cell repertoires in COVID-19. The clonotype originates from a woman aged 50 to 65 who had recovered from COVID-19. Sequences were obtained from PBMCs or T cells enriched from blood (not recorded which). The rearrangement links TRBV10-3 to TRBJ1-5, with TRBD1 identical over 7 bases. The CDR3 DNA sequence: TGTGCCATCAGTACAGGGGATCAGCCCCAGCATTTT. It yields the protein CAISTGDQPQHF.